The present entry profiles one T cell receptor beta chain with its context. This sample stems from a study of cytomegalovirus exposure and HLA in healthy donors. Germline CDR1 and CDR2: GTSNPN and SVGIG (reference sequence). Trimming pared 5 bases from V and 0 bases from J, leaving 6 bases between. This CDR3 region has 12 residues. The PCR employed 60 Vbeta primers together with 13 Jbeta primers. Profiled with immunoSEQ multiplex PCR; TCRdb holds only in-frame clones, not every one. The sample records about 160,000 clones, 65% to 90% being singletons. Sequences were obtained from PBMCs. The J gene is TRBJ2-3, the V gene TRBV30, with D unresolved. This receptor was identified in a woman younger than 35 in good health and CMV-seronegative. The CDR3 here is CAWGPSTDTQYF. The CDR3 bases are TGTGCCTGGGGGCCGAGCACAGATACGCAGTATTTT.